This T cell receptor beta chain appears in the sequencing data of a study of T cell responses to AZD1222 COVID-19 vaccine. General observations from the study: Baseline seropositives among AZD1222 recipients totaled only five or six. Clonal diversity was possibly underestimated, and white British individuals and females predominated among donors. Spike-spanning, vaccine-associated CD4 TCRs were dominant at 160-218 and 743-854.

Libraries were prepared by immunoSEQ multiplex PCR; TCRdb keeps only in-frame clonotypes and omits some of them. The sample shows 70,000 to 100,000 clones, about 94% of them seen only once. Pooling of second doses given at about 4 or about 12 weeks was done. Concerning this clone itself: The target antigen is unknown.

The sequencing here drew on peripheral blood, taken 28 days after the second AZD1222 dose. The receptor was derived from an adult who received the AZD1222 COVID-19 vaccine.

CDR3 DNA sequence: TGTGCCAGCAGCGCAGACCGGGTTCGTGGCTACACCTTC. Amino acids: CASSADRVRGYTF. This rearrangement joins TRBV5-4 to TRBJ1-2; D gene uncertain. Germline loops: CDR1 SGHNT, CDR2 YYREEE (reference sequence). This CDR3 comprises 13 residues. The ends were cut back, 4 bases at V and 7 bases at J, with 14 bases in the middle. The whole variable domain, filled in from reference TRBV5-4 and TRBJ1-2, reads ETGVTQSPTHLIKTRGQQVTLRCSSQSGHNTVSWYQQALGQGPQFIFQYYREEENGRGNFPPRFSGLQFPNYSSELNVNALELDDSALYLCASSADRVRGYTFGSGTRLTVV.